These 26 T cell receptor beta chains originate from one sample sequenced in a study of T cells after yellow fever vaccination. TCRdb recomputed calls from the 5' RACE reads with MiXCR, one row per CDR3 protein. Among about 130,000 distinct CDR3 sequences listed, over 8% were seen once. The specimen comprised CD8+ T cells sorted from PBMCs, sampled on the day of the yellow fever booster vaccination. These receptors were obtained from a man between 18 and 35 years old who received the YFV17D yellow fever vaccine.

In this sample, this clonotype turned up a few times. The chain recombines TRBV3-1 with TRBJ1-1; D perhaps matches TRBD1 (5 bases). CDR3 size: 15 residues. V was shortened by 5 bases and J by 0 bases, with 13 bases between the two germline ends. Per the germline V gene, CDR1 is LGHDT and CDR2 is YNNKEL (reference sequence). CDR3 nucleotides: TGTGCCAGCAGCTCCTCTGCGGGGGTGAACACTGAAGCTTTCTTT. Its protein is CASSSSAGVNTEAFF.

The genes are TRBV11-3 and TRBJ2-3, with D unclear. In germline, CDR1 is SGHNT, CDR2 YENEEA. The germline V and J ends were trimmed by 3 bases and 6 bases, with 7 bases remaining between them. The CDR3 consists of 12 residues. The CDR3 region is CASSFESDTQYF. The CDR3 DNA is TGTGCCAGCAGCTTTGAATCCGATACGCAGTATTTT.

This clonotype showed up many times. The chain uses TRBV10-3 and TRBJ2-7; D may be TRBD1 (6 bases). Germline loops: CDR1 ENHRY, CDR2 SYGVKD. Trimming removed 3 bases at V and 0 bases at J, with 9 bases between. This CDR3 comprises 14 residues. As DNA, the CDR3 is TGTGCCATCAGTGACCGACAGGACTCCTACGAGCAGTACTTC. It codes for CAISDRQDSYEQYF.

The chain is built from TRBV19 and TRBJ2-1; TRBD2 aligns across 10 bases. The CDR3 loop spans 14 amino acids. Trimming removed 5 bases from V and 8 bases from J; junction bases left unmatched: 6. Looked up from germline, CDR1 is LNHDA and CDR2 is SQIVND (reference sequence). The CDR3 sequence: CASSPSGGVDEQFF. The CDR3 nucleotides read TGTGCCAGTAGTCCCAGCGGGGGGGTGGATGAGCAGTTCTTC.

Points on this clonotype: Relative to the germline gene, one junction end is altered; a read error may explain this. The V gene is TRBV2, the J gene TRBJ1-2; TRBD1 might be the D (6 bases). The CDR3 sequence is 12 residues long. The V gene's germline CDR1 is SNHLY and CDR2 FYNNEI. CDR3 sequence: CVTRDTVYRYTF. CDR3 bases: TGTGTTACCCGGGACACAGTCTATCGCTACACCTTC.

The chain carries TRBV4-1 and TRBJ2-1; no reliable D call. The germline gives CDR1 MGHRA, CDR2 YSYEKL. This CDR3 has 14 amino acids. Trimming removed 3 bases from V and 9 bases from J, with 15 bases in between. CDR3 in DNA: TGCGCCAGCAGCCATCAGTCAGCTCCAAGTGAGCAGTTCTTC. It is translated as CASSHQSAPSEQFF.

This clonotype turned up a few times. The rearrangement links TRBV7-2 to TRBJ2-1; D uncertain. CDR1 is SGHTA and CDR2 is FQGNSA in the germline V gene. The CDR3 sequence is 13 residues long. Between the trimmed V and J ends, which lost 1 base and 6 bases, there was a span of 7 bases. CDR3 sequence reads: CASSLDPANEQFF. The CDR3 bases are TGTGCCAGCAGCTTAGACCCAGCCAATGAGCAGTTCTTC. The whole variable domain, remainder taken from reference TRBV7-2 and TRBJ2-1, is GAGVSQSPSNKVTEKGKDVELRCDPISGHTALYWYRQSLGQGLEFLIYFQGNSAPDKSGLPSDRFSAERTGGSVSTLTIQRTQQEDSAVYLCASSLDPANEQFFGPGTRLTVL.

The V gene is TRBV3-1, the J gene TRBJ1-1; the D is unclear. This CDR3 contains 14 residues. Germline values: CDR1 LGHDT, CDR2 YNNKEL (reference sequence). V was trimmed by 0 bases and J by 1 base, leaving 6 bases between them. In nucleotides, the CDR3 is TGTGCCAGCAGCCAAGATTGGGGGAACACTGAAGCTTTCTTT. Protein: CASSQDWGNTEAFF.

This clonotype was seen repeatedly, ten times or more. This chain links TRBV20-1 with TRBJ2-1; 8 bases are a match to TRBD2. Trimming cost V 0 bases and J 8 bases; bases outside gene matches: 9. This CDR3 contains 15 residues. Germline CDR1 reads DFQATT; CDR2 reads SNEGSKA (reference sequence). CDR3 residues: CSARDTGGAVDEQFF. CDR3 DNA: TGCAGTGCTAGAGATACCGGGGGGGCCGTCGATGAGCAGTTCTTC.

The genes are TRBV13 and TRBJ2-1; D not resolved. Per germline, CDR1 PRHDT and CDR2 FYEKMQ (reference sequence). Trimming took 1 base from V and 10 from J, leaving 5 bases between them. CDR3 length: 11 amino acids. CDR3 in amino acids: CASSLEGEQFF. The CDR3 DNA follows: TGTGCCAGCAGCTTAGAAGGCGAGCAGTTCTTC.

This clonotype was seen a handful of times. This rearrangement joins TRBV27 to TRBJ2-2; D gene ambiguous. The V gene lost 4 bases and the J gene lost 5 bases, with 11 bases spanning the gap. Germline assignment: CDR1 MNHEY and CDR2 SMNVEV (reference sequence). The length of the CDR3 is 14 residues. This chain's CDR3 is CASSSILATGELFF. The CDR3 DNA follows: TGTGCCAGCAGTTCCATCCTTGCGACCGGGGAGCTGTTTTTT.

This rearrangement joins TRBV28 to TRBJ2-5, with TRBD1 matching 7 bases. CDR3 length: 13 residues. V was clipped by 9 bases and J by 5 bases; unmatched bases: 9. Looked up from germline, CDR1 is MDHEN and CDR2 is SYDVKM. In nucleotides, the CDR3 is TGTGCCAGTACCCAACAGGGGTCGGAGACCCAGTACTTC. This codes for CASTQQGSETQYF.

This clonotype has at least ten counts. J is TRBJ2-1 and V is TRBV7-9; 14 bases are shared with TRBD2. This CDR3 has 17 residues. Germline loops: CDR1 SEHNR, CDR2 FQNEAQ (reference sequence). The junction had 5 bases not matched to a gene; V was cut back by 5 bases and J by 2 bases. CDR3 sequence: CASSGGLAGATYNEQFF. The CDR3 DNA is TGTGCCAGCAGCGGGGGACTAGCGGGGGCCACCTACAATGAGCAGTTCTTC.

This chain connects TRBV5-1 to TRBJ2-7; D unresolved. V lost 4 bases to trimming and J lost 0 bases, with 26 bases between them. Germline loops: CDR1 SGHRS, CDR2 YFSETQ. The CDR3 spans 19 residues. Here the CDR3 DNA reads TGCGCCAGCAGCCTCCGTGGGATATCCGAGACTGGGAACTCCTACGAGCAGTACTTC. The encoded protein is CASSLRGISETGNSYEQYF.

This clonotype was seen more than once but under ten times. The V gene is TRBV5-1, the J gene TRBJ1-1, with TRBD1 identical over 8 bases. The CDR3 contains 13 residues. V lost 7 bases, J lost 5 bases, and 7 bases stayed unmatched. Germline V gene data show CDR1 as SGHRS and CDR2 as YFSETQ. The CDR3 region is CASRTGSVTEAFF. CDR3 nucleotides: TGCGCCAGCCGGACAGGGTCGGTGACTGAAGCTTTCTTT.

This clonotype was recorded a few times. The rearrangement links TRBV15 to TRBJ2-7; D gene uncertain. The germline V and J ends were trimmed by 5 bases and 2 bases, with 10 bases remaining between them. The CDR3 has 13 residues. Germline V CDR1 and CDR2: LNHNV, YYDKDF (reference sequence). The CDR3, as DNA: TGTGCCACCAGCGGGCTCCCCGCCTACGAGCAGTACTTC. Amino acids: CATSGLPAYEQYF.

The V call is TRBV29-1, the J call TRBJ1-2; D uncertain. The V and J ends lost 1 base and 8 bases respectively, with 8 bases between them. Germline CDR1 is SQVTM and CDR2 is ANQGSEA. The length of the CDR3 is 11 residues. This chain's CDR3 is CSVEGLWGYTF. In DNA form, the CDR3 reads TGCAGCGTTGAAGGCCTGTGGGGCTACACCTTC. Drawing the rest from reference TRBV29-1 and TRBJ1-2, the complete variable domain is SAVISQKPSRDICQRGTSLTIQCQVDSQVTMMFWYRQQPGQSLTLIATANQGSEATYESGFVIDKFPISRPNLTFSTLTVSNMSPEDSSIYLCSVEGLWGYTFGSGTRLTVV.

The table lists this clonotype with a few counts. The V call is TRBV6-5, the J call TRBJ2-5, with 10 bases identical to TRBD2. The CDR3 has 15 amino acids. The V segment lost 10 bases and the J segment 5 bases; nucleotides outside the gene matches: 13. Per the germline V gene, CDR1 is MNHEY and CDR2 is SVGAGI. The CDR3 nucleotides are TGTGCCACCAGAACTAGCGGGGCGGGTAGTGAGACCCAGTACTTC. Protein product: CATRTSGAGSETQYF.

This clonotype has just a few counts. CDR3 sequence (DNA): TGCGCCAGCAGCACCATTCCGGGAGATGAGCAGTTCTTC. Translated: CASSTIPGDEQFF. The gene calls are TRBV5-1 and TRBJ2-1, with D possibly being TRBD2 (6 bases). Germline V lookup: CDR1 SGHRS, CDR2 YFSETQ. This CDR3 spans 13 amino acids. V dropped 4 bases and J dropped 8 bases, with 13 bases sitting between them. Using reference TRBV5-1 and TRBJ2-1 for the parts outside the CDR3, the full variable domain is KAGVTQTPRYLIKTRGQQVTLSCSPISGHRSVSWYQQTPGQGLQFLFEYFSETQRNKGNFPGRFSGRQFSNSRSEMNVSTLELGDSALYLCASSTIPGDEQFFGPGTRLTVL.

J is TRBJ1-2 and V is TRBV27, with D possibly TRBD1 on 5 matching bases. CDR1 is MNHEY and CDR2 is SMNVEV in the germline V gene (reference sequence). The V gene lost 4 bases and the J gene lost 0 bases, with 6 bases spanning the gap. The CDR3 loop spans 13 amino acids. CDR3 amino acids: CASSSTANYGYTF. As DNA, the CDR3 is TGTGCCAGCAGTTCGACAGCTAACTATGGCTACACCTTC.

This chain links TRBV9 with TRBJ1-2; D gene ambiguous. V lost 2 bases, J lost 6 bases, and 14 bases lay in between. Germline values: CDR1 SGDLS, CDR2 YYNGEE. This CDR3 spans 14 amino acids. DNA for the CDR3: TGTGCCAGCAGCGTTTTGTGGAGCGGGGATGGCTACACCTTC. This codes for CASSVLWSGDGYTF. The entire variable domain, with the rest obtained from reference TRBV9 and TRBJ1-2, is as follows: DSGVTQTPKHLITATGQRVTLRCSPRSGDLSVYWYQQSLDQGLQFLIQYYNGEERAKGNILERFSAQQFPDLHSELNLSSLELGDSALYFCASSVLWSGDGYTFGSGTRLTVV.

This clonotype was seen at least ten times. V is TRBV19 and J is TRBJ1-1; D perhaps matches TRBD1 (5 bases). CDR1 and CDR2 (germline): LNHDA, SQIVND (reference sequence). The CDR3 has 12 amino acids. Trimming stripped 6 bases from V and 4 bases from J, with 9 bases between. CDR3 loop: CASRAGITEAFF. DNA of the CDR3: TGTGCCAGTAGAGCAGGGATCACTGAAGCTTTCTTT.

The chain carries TRBV4-3 and TRBJ1-1; D is unclear. The ends were cut back, 6 bases at V and 2 bases at J, with 7 bases in the middle. The CDR3 runs 12 residues. CDR1 and CDR2 (germline): LGHNA, YSLEER. CDR3 coding DNA: TGCGCCAGCAGAGAGGGCAACACTGAAGCTTTCTTT. Translating it yields CASREGNTEAFF.

This clonotype was seen a few times. The V and J genes are TRBV4-3 and TRBJ2-1, with 7 bases identical to TRBD2. J was trimmed by 7 bases and V by 0 bases; bases with no gene match: 6. Germline V gene data show CDR1 as LGHNA and CDR2 as YSLEER. The CDR3 is 15 residues long. This CDR3 is CASSQDTGAGNEQFF. The DNA for the CDR3 is TGCGCCAGCAGCCAAGATACAGGAGCGGGGAATGAGCAGTTCTTC.

V and J are TRBV5-1 and TRBJ2-4; 7 nucleotides match TRBD1. Germline lookup yields CDR1 SGHRS and CDR2 YFSETQ. Trimming at V came to 4 bases and at J to 8 bases, leaving 9 bases not matched to a gene. The CDR3 contains 14 residues. The CDR3 bases are TGCGCCAGCAGCCCTGAGACAGGGCCGGACATTCAGTACTTC. Its translation: CASSPETGPDIQYF.

Only a few counts were recorded for this clonotype. The chain has TRBV29-1 and TRBJ2-1; D is possibly TRBD1 (7 bases). V gave up 5 bases and J gave up 5 bases, with 19 bases separating them. Per germline, CDR1 SQVTM and CDR2 ANQGSEA. The CDR3 has 15 residues. CDR3 region: CSVKTGWTNNNEQFF. The CDR3 DNA sequence: TGCAGCGTTAAGACAGGGTGGACTAATAACAATGAGCAGTTCTTC.